This is a list of T cell receptor beta chains from one sample in a study of a mutant IDH1 vaccine in newly diagnosed glioma. Assay used: immunoSEQ multiplex PCR; TCRdb lists only in-frame clones, some missing. The data show 90,000 to 95,000 clones, 83% seen once. This sample comprised PBMCs, obtained from a glioma patient treated with radiotherapy, temozolomide or both. The receptors originated from a woman aged 45-65 years with glioma. The CDR3 runs from the conserved cysteine through the conserved F or W. The order of the fields is J gene, D gene, clone size, V gene, CDR3 DNA, CDR3 protein. The D gene is left open where the match is weak. Not all rows give a size; the values are once, few, many and, for expanded clones, a class.

TRBJ1-5,TRBD1,NA,TRBV5-5,TGTGCCAGCAGCATATACCCGGGACAGGCGATGCATAGCAATCAGCCCCAGCATTTT,CASSIYPGQAMHSNQPQHF
TRBJ2-7,TRBD2,NA,TRBV5-1,TGCGCCAGCAGCTTGGTGGCTAGCGGTGCCTACGAGCAGTACTTC,CASSLVASGAYEQYF
TRBJ1-2,TRBD1,NA,TRBV5-6,TGTGCCAGCAGCTTAGAGGGACAGGGATTTTTTAAGGGCTACACCTTC,CASSLEGQGFFKGYTF
TRBJ1-2,TRBD1,few,TRBV5-8,TGTGCCAGCAGCCGCGTGGACAGGGACTATGGCTACACCTTC,CASSRVDRDYGYTF
TRBJ1-2,NA,NA,TRBV29-1,TGCAGCGTTGAAGATCGCATTGCAGGCACCTTC,CSVEDRIAGTF
TRBJ2-7,NA,NA,TRBV5-6,TGTGCCAGCAGCCCGATCGGCGGTTACGAGCAGTACTTC,CASSPIGGYEQYF
TRBJ1-6,NA,few,TRBV28,TGTGCCAGCAGTTTGAGTCCAGGGAGGGTCTCACCCCTCCACTTT,CASSLSPGRVSPLHF
TRBJ1-6,NA,few,TRBV5-1,TGCGCCAGCAGCTTAGACAGTCCTTATAATTCACCCCTCCACTTT,CASSLDSPYNSPLHF
TRBJ1-4,NA,NA,TRBV2,TGTGCCAGCAGTTTCGATGAAAAACTGTTTTTT,CASSFDEKLFF
TRBJ1-2,NA,once,TRBV6-5,TGTGCCAGTGGTACCCCGGACTATGGCTACACCTTC,CASGTPDYGYTF
TRBJ1-2,TRBD1,NA,TRBV6-5,TGTGCCAGCAGCCCCGGCGGGACAGCGAATGGCTACACCTTC,CASSPGGTANGYTF
TRBJ1-2,TRBD1,NA,TRBV5-6,TGTGCCAGCAGCGCACAGGGGACGGTGGGGGGTGGCTACACCTTC,CASSAQGTVGGGYTF
TRBJ2-1,TRBD2,NA,TRBV27,TGTGCCAGCAGTTCACCAGGGGCTAGCGGGGGGGCGGGATACAATGAGCAGTTCTTC,CASSSPGASGGAGYNEQFF
TRBJ1-1,TRBD1,NA,TRBV12-5,TGTGCTAGTGGTTCACGGGACAGGCCATCCACTGAAGCTTTCTTT,CASGSRDRPSTEAFF
TRBJ2-5,NA,NA,TRBV14,TGTGCCAGCAGTCGTGGTCCGGAGGAGACCCAGTACTTC,CASSRGPEETQYF
TRBJ1-3,NA,NA,TRBV7-8,TGTGCCAGCAGTTTAAAGTTGGACACCATATATTTT,CASSLKLDTIYF
TRBJ1-5,NA,NA,TRBV5-8,TGTGCCAGCAGCTCGCAGATACAGGGTCCCCAGCATTTT,CASSSQIQGPQHF
TRBJ1-2,TRBD1,NA,TRBV5-1,TGCGCCAGCAGCTTCACCGGGACAGGGTCGAATGGCTACACCTTC,CASSFTGTGSNGYTF
TRBJ1-6,NA,few,TRBV5-4,TGTGCCAGCAGCTCGGACAGCTCCTATAATTCACCCCTCCACTTT,CASSSDSSYNSPLHF
TRBJ2-5,NA,NA,TRBV19,TGTGCCAGTAGTGGCCGGGAACCGATACGGGGCGAGACCCAGTACTTC,CASSGREPIRGETQYF
TRBJ1-3,NA,NA,TRBV7-6,TGTGCCAGCAGCTTGAGCTCTGGAAACACCATATATTTT,CASSLSSGNTIYF
TRBJ1-1,TRBD1,NA,TRBV14,TGTGCCAGCAGCCGTTGGACAGGGGGAGTCACTGAAGCTTTCTTT,CASSRWTGGVTEAFF
TRBJ1-1,NA,NA,TRBV11-2,TGTGCCAGCAGCCGAAGAAACACTGAAGCTTTCTTT,CASSRRNTEAFF